This is a list of T cell receptor beta chains from one sample in a study of long-term antiretroviral therapy in people with HIV. Measured with immunoSEQ multiplex PCR; TCRdb has only the in-frame clones, and not every one. The repertoire includes some 26,000 clones, 82% of them detected once, and around 15% sits in the top ten. The sample in question was unsorted PBMCs, obtained 2.9 years after starting antiretroviral therapy. These receptors all stem from a man aged 45 to 65 with HIV. Each CDR3 is given with its conserved first and last residue. The D gene is left open where the match is weak. Clone size, where shown, is once, few, many, or a class for clones that have expanded.

d_call	v_call	clone_size	j_call	cdr3_nt	cdr3_aa
-	TRBV7-6	-	TRBJ1-6	TGTGCCAGCAGCGGAACAGGGCTGGGGAATTCACCCCTCCACTTT	CASSGTGLGNSPLHF
-	TRBV5-4	-	TRBJ1-1	TGTGCCAGCAGCCCAGGAGGGCGAGGGGCCATGAACACTGAAGCTTTCTTT	CASSPGGRGAMNTEAFF
-	TRBV28	-	TRBJ2-2	TGTGCCAGCAGTTTAGGCGGGGCGAACACCGGGGAGCTGTTTTTT	CASSLGGANTGELFF
-	TRBV28	few	TRBJ1-5	TGTGCCAGCAGTCCAGGCAGGAGCCAGCTTTATCAGCCCCAGCATTTT	CASSPGRSQLYQPQHF
-	TRBV6-1	-	TRBJ2-1	TGTGCCAGCAGTGAATCGAGATCCAGCTCCTACAATGAGCAGTTCTTC	CASSESRSSSYNEQFF
-	TRBV5-1	few	TRBJ1-6	TGCGCCAGCAGCAAACGACCGTTGGATAATTCACCCCTCCACTTT	CASSKRPLDNSPLHF
-	TRBV2	-	TRBJ1-6	TGTGCCAGATGTAGGGATGTCTCCGGGAATTCACCCCTCCACTTT	CARCRDVSGNSPLHF
TRBD1	TRBV15	-	TRBJ2-7	TGTGCCACCAGCATAGGGACAGGGGGTTACGAGCAGTACTTC	CATSIGTGGYEQYF
-	TRBV9	-	TRBJ2-7	TGTGCCAGCAGCGTAGGAGACGGAACCTACGAGCAGTACTTC	CASSVGDGTYEQYF
-	TRBV7-9	-	TRBJ1-1	TGTGCCAGCAGCTTAGAGGGCAGGGGAAGGATTGAAGCTTTCTTT	CASSLEGRGRIEAFF
-	TRBV2	once	TRBJ2-1	TGTGCCAGCATGGGGACAAGGGACCCCTGGGACAATGAGCAGTTCTTC	CASMGTRDPWDNEQFF
TRBD2	TRBV6-1	-	TRBJ2-3	TGTGCCAGCAGTGAAGAGAGGCCTAGCGGGCCTAGCACAGATACGCAGTATTTT	CASSEERPSGPSTDTQYF
TRBD1	TRBV25-1	-	TRBJ2-3	TGTGCCAGCAGTGAACGGACAGGAAGGAACACAGATACGCAGTATTTT	CASSERTGRNTDTQYF
TRBD1	TRBV7-2	-	TRBJ1-6	TGTGCCAGCAGCCCGCTGGGACAGGGCCAATCACCCCTCCACTTT	CASSPLGQGQSPLHF
-	TRBV12-2	-	TRBJ1-1	TGTGCAAGTCGCTTCAACCGGGACAGATTTATGAACACTGAAGCTTTCTTT	CASRFNRDRFMNTEAFF
TRBD1	TRBV19	few	TRBJ1-3	TGTGCCAGTAACACCGGACAGGCATATCGCTCTGGAAACACCATATATTTT	CASNTGQAYRSGNTIYF
TRBD1	TRBV5-1	-	TRBJ2-2	TGCGCCAGCAGCTTGGAGGGGGCCGACACCGGGGAGCTGTTTTTT	CASSLEGADTGELFF
-	TRBV5-5	-	TRBJ1-2	TGTGCCAGCAGCATGCCCGGAGTAGGAAGGGAGGAATATGGCTACACCTTC	CASSMPGVGREEYGYTF
-	TRBV7-8	-	TRBJ2-4	TGTGCCAGCAGCTTAGGACGGATTCAGTACTTC	CASSLGRIQYF
-	TRBV2	-	TRBJ2-3	TGTGCCAGCATCCCAGGGAGCACAGATACGCAGTATTTT	CASIPGSTDTQYF
TRBD1	TRBV7-9	-	TRBJ1-3	TGTGCCAGCAGCTGGACAGGGGGCGCTTCTGGAAACACCATATATTTT	CASSWTGGASGNTIYF
-	TRBV28	-	TRBJ1-3	TGTGCCAGCAGCCCCCCAGGGCCCTCTGGAAACACCATATATTTT	CASSPPGPSGNTIYF
-	TRBV7-8	-	TRBJ2-3	TGTGCCAGCAGCTTAGACAGACACACAGATACGCAGTATTTT	CASSLDRHTDTQYF
-	TRBV5-1	few	TRBJ1-6	TGCGCCAGCAGCGCCCGGGACACGGCCAATAATTCACCCCTCCACTTT	CASSARDTANNSPLHF
TRBD1	TRBV18	few	TRBJ1-2	TGTGCCAGCTCACCAGGGACAGCGGCTAAGGGCTACACCTTC	CASSPGTAAKGYTF
TRBD1	TRBV6-1	-	TRBJ1-1	TGTGCCAGCAGTGATTACAGGGGGGACACTGAAGCTTTCTTT	CASSDYRGDTEAFF
-	TRBV5-1	-	TRBJ1-3	TGCGCCAGCAGCACCGGATCCTCTGGAAACACCATATATTTT	CASSTGSSGNTIYF
-	TRBV7-9	once	TRBJ1-2	TGTGCCAGCAGCCCCCCCCCAGGGGTCGATGGCTACACCTTC	CASSPPPGVDGYTF
TRBD2	TRBV27	-	TRBJ2-2	TGTGCCAGCAGTTTAGCGGGACTAAACACCGGGGAGCTGTTTTTT	CASSLAGLNTGELFF
-	TRBV11-2	-	TRBJ1-1	TGTGCCAGCAGCTTCCAGAACACTGAAGCTTTCTTT	CASSFQNTEAFF
TRBD1	TRBV7-9	-	TRBJ1-2	TGTGCCAGCAGCTTCGTCTACACAGGGGATAATGGCTACACCTTC	CASSFVYTGDNGYTF
TRBD2	TRBV4-3	-	TRBJ2-5	TGCGCCAGCAGCCAAGGGGCTAGCGGGGGCCACCAAGAGACCCAGTACTTC	CASSQGASGGHQETQYF
-	TRBV5-5	-	TRBJ2-7	TGTGCCAGCAGCCCAACGACAGGCGACTCCTACGAGCAGTACTTC	CASSPTTGDSYEQYF
-	TRBV30	-	TRBJ1-3	TGTGCCTGGAAGGGGCTGGGAAACACCATATATTTT	CAWKGLGNTIYF
TRBD1	TRBV19	-	TRBJ2-3	TGTGCCAGTAGCACACAGGGGTTTAGCACAGATACGCAGTATTTT	CASSTQGFSTDTQYF
TRBD2	TRBV9	-	TRBJ2-4	TGTGCCAGCAGCGTAAGGGGAGGGGACATTCAGTACTTC	CASSVRGGDIQYF
-	TRBV7-9	-	TRBJ1-6	TGTGCCAGCAGCTTATGGGCTTCACCCCTCCACTTT	CASSLWASPLHF
-	TRBV7-9	-	TRBJ2-7	TGTGCCAGCAGCTTAGGAGGGGGTACGGACGAGCAGTACTTC	CASSLGGGTDEQYF
TRBD1	TRBV27	-	TRBJ1-2	TGTGCCAGCAGCGACTCCGGGACAGCAATTTATGGCTACACCTTC	CASSDSGTAIYGYTF
TRBD1	TRBV5-4	-	TRBJ1-3	TGTGCCAGCAGCCCCCGGACAGGACCTGGAAACACCATATATTTT	CASSPRTGPGNTIYF
-	TRBV19	-	TRBJ1-2	TGTGCCAGTAGTATTCGACAGTACTATGGCTACACCTTC	CASSIRQYYGYTF
-	TRBV6-6	-	TRBJ1-3	TGTGCCAGCAGTTACGGGGAGCGTGGAAACACCATATATTTT	CASSYGERGNTIYF
TRBD1	TRBV25-1	once	TRBJ2-7	TGTGCCAGCAGTGTCCAGGGGGCGAGCCCCGAGCAGTACTTC	CASSVQGASPEQYF
-	TRBV2	-	TRBJ2-3	TGTGCCAGCAGTCAGATGCAAATAGCATTGGATACGCAGTATTTT	CASSQMQIALDTQYF
-	TRBV11-3	-	TRBJ1-6	TGTGCCAGCAGCTTACAGGATAATTCACCCCTCCACTTT	CASSLQDNSPLHF
-	TRBV6-6	-	TRBJ1-1	TGTGCCAGCAGTCTCAAGTGGAACACTGAAGCTTTCTTT	CASSLKWNTEAFF
-	TRBV5-1	few	TRBJ1-5	TGCGCCAGCAGCTTGCTGGGCAATCAGCCCCAGCATTTT	CASSLLGNQPQHF
-	TRBV9	-	TRBJ1-1	TGTGCCAGCAGCCCCGGGGTTTTGGGAATGAACACTGAAGCTTTCTTT	CASSPGVLGMNTEAFF
-	TRBV29-1	-	TRBJ2-7	TGCAGCGTTGGTACTGACGGTACCTACGGGCAGTACTTC	CSVGTDGTYGQYF
-	TRBV6-5	-	TRBJ1-2	TGTGCCAGCAGCACCGGGCCGAACGAGGGTTATGGCTACACCTTC	CASSTGPNEGYGYTF
-	TRBV9	-	TRBJ2-3	TGTGCCAGCAGCTCGAACCCCGGGACAGATACGCAGTATTTT	CASSSNPGTDTQYF